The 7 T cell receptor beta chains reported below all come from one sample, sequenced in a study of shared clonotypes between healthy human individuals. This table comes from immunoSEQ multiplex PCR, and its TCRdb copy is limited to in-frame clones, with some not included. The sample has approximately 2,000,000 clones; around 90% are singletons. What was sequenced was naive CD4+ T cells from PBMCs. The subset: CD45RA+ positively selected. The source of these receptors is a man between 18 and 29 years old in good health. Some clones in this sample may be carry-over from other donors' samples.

As DNA, the CDR3 is TGTGCCAGCAGCCCGGTTGCGGTCGGTAGCACAGATACGCAGTATTTT. Translated, it gives CASSPVAVGSTDTQYF. The chain is built from TRBV4-2 and TRBJ2-3; D is unresolved. V was trimmed by 4 bases and J by 0 bases, leaving 14 bases between them. The CDR3 is 16 residues long. Germline V gene lookup returns CDR1 LGHNA and CDR2 YNFKEQ.

In DNA form, the CDR3 reads TGTGCCAGCCCCACCCAGACGCCAGGTCCCTACGAGCAGTACTTC. This translates into CASPTQTPGPYEQYF. The gene calls are TRBV6-5 and TRBJ2-7; no reliable D call. The CDR3 is 15 residues long. Looked up from germline, CDR1 is MNHEY and CDR2 is SVGAGI. The ends were cut back, 8 bases at V and 2 bases at J, with 19 bases in the middle.

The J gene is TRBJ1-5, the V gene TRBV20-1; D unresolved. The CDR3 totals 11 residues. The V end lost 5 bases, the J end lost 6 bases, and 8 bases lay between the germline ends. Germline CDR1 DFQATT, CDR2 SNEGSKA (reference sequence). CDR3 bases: TGCAGTGCTGCGTTCAGTCAGCCCCAGCATTTT. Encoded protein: CSAAFSQPQHF.

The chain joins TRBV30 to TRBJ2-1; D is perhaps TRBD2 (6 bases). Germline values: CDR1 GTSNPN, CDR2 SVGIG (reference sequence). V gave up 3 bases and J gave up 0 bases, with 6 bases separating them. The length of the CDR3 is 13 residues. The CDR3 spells CAWRLASYNEQFF. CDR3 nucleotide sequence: TGTGCCTGGAGACTAGCCTCCTACAATGAGCAGTTCTTC. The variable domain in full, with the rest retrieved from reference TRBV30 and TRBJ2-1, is SQTIHQWPATLVQPVGSPLSLECTVEGTSNPNLYWYRQAAGRGLQLLFYSVGIGQISSEVPQNLSASRPQDRQFILSSKKLLLSDSGFYLCAWRLASYNEQFFGPGTRLTVL.

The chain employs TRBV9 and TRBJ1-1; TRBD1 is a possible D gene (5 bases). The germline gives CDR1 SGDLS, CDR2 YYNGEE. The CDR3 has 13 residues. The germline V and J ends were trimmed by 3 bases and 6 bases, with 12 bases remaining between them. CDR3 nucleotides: TGTGCCAGCAGCGAGGGACCCGGACCTGAAGCTTTCTTT. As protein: CASSEGPGPEAFF.

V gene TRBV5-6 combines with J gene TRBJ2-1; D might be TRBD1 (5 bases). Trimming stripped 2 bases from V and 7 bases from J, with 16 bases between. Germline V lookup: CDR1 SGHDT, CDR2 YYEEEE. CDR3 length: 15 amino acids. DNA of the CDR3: TGTGCCAGCAGCTTTCGGCAGGGAAGAGGAAATGAGCAGTTCTTC. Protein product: CASSFRQGRGNEQFF. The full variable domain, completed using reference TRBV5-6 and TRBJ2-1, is DAGVTQSPTHLIKTRGQQVTLRCSPKSGHDTVSWYQQALGQGPQFIFQYYEEEERQRGNFPDRFSGHQFPNYSSELNVNALLLGDSALYLCASSFRQGRGNEQFFGPGTRLTVL.

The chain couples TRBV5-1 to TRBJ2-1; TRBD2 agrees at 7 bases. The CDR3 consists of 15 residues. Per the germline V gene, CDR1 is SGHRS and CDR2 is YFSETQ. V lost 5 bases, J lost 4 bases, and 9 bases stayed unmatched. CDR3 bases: TGCGCCAGCAGTCTGAGGGAGGGCTTTTACAATGAGCAGTTCTTC. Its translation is CASSLREGFYNEQFF.